This T cell receptor beta chain derives from a study of blood T cell repertoires in COVID-19. The wider study: Sites across the United States, Italy and Spain contributed samples from acute and convalescent COVID-19.

V lost 6 bases, J lost 0 bases, and 12 bases lay in between. This CDR3 has 15 residues. From germline, CDR1 is MNHEY and CDR2 SVGAGI. The repertoire was sequenced with immunoSEQ multiplex PCR; TCRdb's copy has only in-frame clones and lacks some. The sample yields roughly 140,000 clones, 75% to 85% seen once. The sequenced sample consisted of peripheral blood. The sequence derives from a human donor with acute or convalescent COVID-19. The donor label of this sample is uncertain. V and J are TRBV6-5 and TRBJ1-3, with no clear D. For the CDR3, the DNA is TGTGCCAGCAGGCCGGACGGGAACTCTGGAAACACCATATATTTT. It specifies CASRPDGNSGNTIYF.